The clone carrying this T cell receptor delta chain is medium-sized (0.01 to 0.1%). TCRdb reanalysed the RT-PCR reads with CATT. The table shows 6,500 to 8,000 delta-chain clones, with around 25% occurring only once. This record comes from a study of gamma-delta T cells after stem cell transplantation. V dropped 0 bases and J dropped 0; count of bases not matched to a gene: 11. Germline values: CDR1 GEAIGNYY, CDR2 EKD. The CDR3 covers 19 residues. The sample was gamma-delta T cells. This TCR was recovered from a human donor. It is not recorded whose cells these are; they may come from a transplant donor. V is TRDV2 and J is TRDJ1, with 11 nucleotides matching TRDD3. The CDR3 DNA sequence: TGTGCCTGTGACACCCCATTTGGGGGATACGGACCGTACACCGATAAACTCATCTTT. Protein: CACDTPFGGYGPYTDKLIF.